Listed below are T cell receptor beta chains from one sample, sequenced in a study of blood T cell repertoires in COVID-19. Produced via immunoSEQ multiplex PCR; TCRdb's table is partial and in-frame only. The repertoire holds tens of thousands of clones, about nine tenths seen once, with over 1% in the top ten. Sequenced sample: peripheral blood. Receptors were obtained from a man aged 55 to 70 with acute or convalescent COVID-19. Each CDR3 is given with its conserved first and last residue. Each record gives: D gene, J gene, clone size, V gene, CDR3 protein, CDR3 DNA. The D gene is left open where the match is weak. Expanded clones get a size class; other rows say once, few or many, or leave the size out.

D: .
J: TRBJ1-4
size: .
V: TRBV29-1
CDR3: CSVEDPGEKLFF
DNA: TGCAGCGTTGAAGATCCGGGGGAAAAACTGTTTTTT

D: .
J: TRBJ1-2
size: .
V: TRBV6-1
CDR3: CASSERTAGGYTF
DNA: TGTGCCAGCAGTGAGAGGACAGCTGGTGGCTACACCTTC

D: .
J: TRBJ1-1
size: .
V: TRBV6-6
CDR3: CASSMRNTEAFF
DNA: TGTGCCAGCAGTATGAGGAACACTGAAGCTTTCTTT

D: .
J: TRBJ2-7
size: .
V: TRBV19
CDR3: CASSIAQGLEQYF
DNA: TGTGCCAGTAGTATAGCCCAGGGGCTCGAGCAGTACTTC

D: TRBD1
J: TRBJ1-5
size: .
V: TRBV27
CDR3: CASSLDRAQPQHF
DNA: TGTGCCAGCAGTTTGGACAGGGCCCAGCCCCAGCATTTT

D: .
J: TRBJ2-3
size: .
V: TRBV9
CDR3: CASSVIGSDTDTQYF
DNA: TGTGCCAGCAGCGTGATCGGGAGCGACACAGATACGCAGTATTTT

D: .
J: TRBJ1-1
size: .
V: TRBV11-2
CDR3: CASSLDSGTEAFF
DNA: TGTGCCAGCAGCTTAGATTCCGGCACTGAAGCTTTCTTT

D: .
J: TRBJ2-7
size: .
V: TRBV14
CDR3: CASRPAGASYEQYF
DNA: TGTGCCAGCCGTCCTGCAGGGGCGTCCTACGAGCAGTACTTC

D: .
J: TRBJ2-7
size: .
V: TRBV30
CDR3: CAWRAEQGFTYEQYF
DNA: TGTGCCTGGAGGGCAGAACAGGGTTTCACCTACGAGCAGTACTTC

D: .
J: TRBJ1-2
size: .
V: TRBV18
CDR3: CASSPGANNLPTF
DNA: TGTGCCAGCTCACCAGGGGCCAACAATCTGCCCACCTTC

D: TRBD1
J: TRBJ1-1
size: once
V: TRBV3-1/TRBV3-2
CDR3: CASSQGLTGARTEAFF
DNA: TGTGCCAGCAGCCAAGGCCTGACAGGGGCCAGGACTGAAGCTTTCTTT

D: .
J: TRBJ1-2
size: .
V: TRBV7-9
CDR3: CASSPRVDYGYTF
DNA: TGTGCCAGCAGCCCCAGGGTGGACTATGGCTACACCTTC

D: .
J: TRBJ1-1
size: .
V: TRBV2
CDR3: CASSEPAGQGEAFF
DNA: TGTGCCAGCAGTGAACCCGCAGGGCAGGGTGAAGCTTTCTTT

D: .
J: TRBJ1-1
size: .
V: TRBV7-3
CDR3: CASSSAPRGGTEAFF
DNA: TGTGCCAGCAGCTCAGCCCCGCGGGGGGGGACTGAAGCTTTCTTT